This T cell receptor (beta chain) emerged from a study of shared clonotypes between healthy human individuals. Clones were sequenced by immunoSEQ multiplex PCR, and TCRdb holds only the in-frame ones, with some missing. The table records 100,000 to 120,000 clones, approximately 70% of them present only once. The CDR3 loop spans 14 amino acids. Germline loops: CDR1 MGHRA, CDR2 YSYEKL. V lost 0 bases and J lost 4, with 9 bases in between. Sequenced material: memory CD8+ T cells sorted from blood. The subset denotes: CD45RO+ cells pooled with CCR7-negative TemRA cells. V gene TRBV4-1 combines with J gene TRBJ1-2; D gene unclear. The source is a woman aged 25 to 39 in good health. The CDR3: CASSQEWAGYGYTF. The CDR3 DNA reads as TGCGCCAGCAGCCAAGAGTGGGCGGGCTATGGCTACACCTTC.